Presented here are 29 T cell receptor beta chains from one specimen sequenced in a study of cytomegalovirus exposure and HLA in healthy donors. Researchers ran the PCR with 60 Vbeta and 13 Jbeta primers. Method: immunoSEQ multiplex PCR; TCRdb's copy keeps in-frame clones and lacks some. The sample yields 95,000 to 110,000 clones, roughly three quarters seen once. The sample comprised PBMCs. The receptors shown here come from a man between 50 and 59 years old in good health and CMV-seropositive.

The CDR3 sequence: CSVDRGAGTEAFF. The CDR3 DNA reads as TGCAGCGTTGATCGGGGGGCTGGGACTGAAGCTTTCTTT. The chain is built from TRBV29-1 and TRBJ1-1, with a weak D call TRBD1 (6 bases). The CDR3 extends over 13 amino acids. The germline CDR1 and CDR2 sequences are SQVTM and ANQGSEA. V was cut by 3 bases and J by 5 bases, with 13 bases left in between.

V gene TRBV9 combines with J gene TRBJ2-7, with a possible D match to TRBD2 (5 bases). Germline loops: CDR1 SGDLS, CDR2 YYNGEE. Trimming left V 0 bases short and J 5 bases short, with 9 bases between. This CDR3 contains 13 residues. The CDR3 region is CASSVVGGDEQYF. The CDR3 DNA reads TGTGCCAGCAGCGTAGTTGGAGGTGACGAGCAGTACTTC. Together with reference TRBV9 and TRBJ2-7, the CDR3 gives the full variable domain: DSGVTQTPKHLITATGQRVTLRCSPRSGDLSVYWYQQSLDQGLQFLIQYYNGEERAKGNILERFSAQQFPDLHSELNLSSLELGDSALYFCASSVVGGDEQYFGPGTRLTVT.

The gene calls are TRBV27 and TRBJ2-7; 7 bases align to TRBD2. The CDR3 contains 16 residues. The ends lost 2 bases at V and 0 bases at J; junction bases unmatched: 7. The germline V gene has CDR1 MNHEY and CDR2 SMNVEV (reference sequence). The chain's CDR3 is CASSLKWGGSSYEQYF. DNA for the CDR3: TGTGCCAGCAGTTTAAAATGGGGGGGAAGCTCCTACGAGCAGTACTTC.

The CDR3 region has the DNA TGTGCCAGCAGCCCCGAAGGGGGTAAGATAGATACGCAGTATTTT. Translated, it gives CASSPEGGKIDTQYF. This chain connects TRBV6-5 to TRBJ2-3, with D perhaps matching TRBD1 (6 bases). The CDR3 extends over 15 amino acids. The V gene's germline CDR1 is MNHEY and CDR2 SVGAGI. Trimming shortened V by 6 bases and J by 5 bases, and 18 bases separated the two germline ends.

The chain combines TRBV6-1 with TRBJ2-6; TRBD1 matches 7 bases. Germline V gene lookup returns CDR1 MNHNS and CDR2 SASEGT. The CDR3 has 18 residues. V was clipped by 3 bases and J by 0 bases; unmatched bases: 8. The CDR3 DNA sequence: TGTGCCAGCAGTGATGACAGGGAAGTGCTCTCTGGGGCCAACGTCCTGACTTTC. Translated, it gives CASSDDREVLSGANVLTF.

This clone was detected only a few times. The CDR3 sequence: CASSWRSGGNQPQHF. CDR3 DNA sequence: TGTGCCAGCAGTTGGCGGTCTGGAGGAAATCAGCCCCAGCATTTT. The chain recombines TRBV28 with TRBJ1-5; no firm D call. V was cut by 4 bases and J by 4 bases, with 14 bases left in between. CDR1 is MDHEN and CDR2 is SYDVKM in the germline V gene. The CDR3 is made up of 15 amino acids.

The chain employs TRBV14 and TRBJ2-1; TRBD2 matches at 12 bases. J gave up 7 bases and V 1 base, and 14 bases lay outside the gene matches. There are 19 residues in the CDR3. Germline V CDR1 and CDR2: SGHDN, FVKESK. DNA for the CDR3: TGTGCCAGCAGCCAAGGGACTAGCGGGATCCCCTGGGGGTGGAATGAGCAGTTCTTC. Amino acids: CASSQGTSGIPWGWNEQFF.

This clone was detected a few times. V usage is TRBV5-1 and J usage is TRBJ2-5; D is possibly TRBD2 (6 bases). This CDR3 is 13 amino acids long. Trimming removed 6 bases at V and 4 bases at J, with 13 bases between. From germline, CDR1 is SGHRS and CDR2 YFSETQ. DNA of the CDR3: TGCGCCAGCAAGTGGTCCGGGGGAGAGACCCAGTACTTC. Protein sequence: CASKWSGGETQYF.

This chain links TRBV28 with TRBJ1-2, with TRBD1 matching over 8 bases. The ends lost 2 bases at V and 2 bases at J; junction bases unmatched: 10. The germline V gene encodes CDR1 MDHEN and CDR2 SYDVKM. This CDR3 spans 17 amino acids. The CDR3 is CASSLVIFDRGNYGYTF. CDR3 nucleotides: TGTGCCAGCAGTTTAGTGATTTTTGACAGGGGCAACTATGGCTACACCTTC.

The chain is built from TRBV7-8 and TRBJ1-1; D not resolved. The CDR3 covers 14 residues. Trimming pared 2 bases from V and 5 bases from J, leaving 12 bases between. Per the germline V gene, CDR1 is SGHVS and CDR2 is FQNEAQ. CDR3 in amino acids: CASSLMWGETEAFF. CDR3 bases: TGTGCCAGCAGCTTAATGTGGGGAGAAACTGAAGCTTTCTTT.

The CDR3 nucleotides are TGTGCCAGCAGTGTTGGGCCCGCAACTAATGAAAAACTGTTTTTT. It translates to CASSVGPATNEKLFF. This chain joins TRBV2 and TRBJ1-4, with no clear D. This CDR3 comprises 15 residues. CDR1 and CDR2 (germline): SNHLY, FYNNEI. V lost 4 bases and J 0 bases, leaving 9 bases between the germline ends. Supplemented by reference TRBV2 and TRBJ1-4, the full variable domain reads EPEVTQTPSHQVTQMGQEVILRCVPISNHLYFYWYRQILGQKVEFLVSFYNNEISEKSEIFDDQFSVERPDGSNFTLKIRSTKLEDSAMYFCASSVGPATNEKLFFGSGTQLSVL.

V is TRBV7-3 and J is TRBJ2-3, with D unresolved. CDR1 and CDR2 from the germline V gene are SGHTA and FQGTGA. Between the trimmed V and J ends, which lost 4 bases and 4 bases, there was a span of 6 bases. The CDR3 has 12 amino acids. CDR3 protein: CASSSGADTQYF. The CDR3 DNA follows: TGTGCCAGCAGCTCAGGCGCAGATACGCAGTATTTT.

The rearrangement links TRBV4-3 to TRBJ1-6; no definite D call. V lost 0 bases and J 5 bases, leaving 11 bases between the germline ends. The CDR3 runs to 16 residues. Germline CDR1 LGHNA, CDR2 YSLEER. CDR3 region: CASSQDPSHNNSPLHF. CDR3 coding DNA: TGCGCCAGCAGCCAAGATCCGAGCCATAATAATTCACCCCTCCACTTT.

The rearrangement uses TRBV9 and TRBJ2-3, with 8 bases fitting TRBD2. Germline assignment: CDR1 SGDLS and CDR2 YYNGEE. The CDR3 totals 16 residues. The ends lost 1 base at V and 0 bases at J; junction bases unmatched: 4. The CDR3: CASSVISSGSTDTQYF. CDR3 DNA: TGTGCCAGCAGCGTAATCTCTAGCGGGAGCACAGATACGCAGTATTTT.

The chain links TRBV6-1 to TRBJ2-3; 9 bases map to TRBD2. CDR3 length: 15 residues. V dropped 4 bases and J dropped 0; count of bases not matched to a gene: 2. Germline values: CDR1 MNHNS, CDR2 SASEGT. Here the CDR3 DNA reads TGTGCCAGCAGTGGGCTAGCGGGAAGCACAGATACGCAGTATTTT. It codes for CASSGLAGSTDTQYF.

This clone was found a few times. V is TRBV4-2 and J is TRBJ2-7; no reliable D call. The length of the CDR3 is 15 residues. Trimming shortened V by 1 base and J by 4 bases, and 14 bases separated the two germline ends. Germline V lookup: CDR1 LGHNA, CDR2 YNFKEQ. For the CDR3, the DNA is TGTGCCAGCAGCCAAGTAGGCGACGCGGAGTACGAGCAGTACTTC. Its protein is CASSQVGDAEYEQYF.

The chain uses TRBV4-1 and TRBJ2-5; D unresolved. Germline V lookup: CDR1 MGHRA, CDR2 YSYEKL. V was cut by 0 bases and J by 6 bases, with 8 bases left in between. The CDR3 contains 13 residues. As DNA, the CDR3 is TGCGCCAGCAGCCAAGAGTTTATCCAGACCCAGTACTTC. Protein sequence: CASSQEFIQTQYF.

The CDR3 loop is CATSSRTDSRGEQYF. CDR3 DNA: TGTGCCACCAGCAGTAGAACGGACTCCCGAGGCGAGCAGTACTTC. The rearrangement links TRBV15 to TRBJ2-7, with a tentative D call TRBD2 (5 bases). This CDR3 has 15 residues. V lost 3 bases, J lost 6 bases, and 18 bases lay in between. Germline V gene sequence: CDR1 LNHNV, CDR2 YYDKDF (reference sequence).

The chain combines TRBV5-1 with TRBJ1-6, with 9 bases aligning to TRBD1. The trim removed 4 bases at V and 13 bases at J, leaving 9 bases unmatched. Germline assignment: CDR1 SGHRS and CDR2 YFSETQ. CDR3 length: 14 residues. The DNA for the CDR3 is TGCGCCAGCAGCGAGGGACAGGGAGGTTCGCCCCTCCACTTT. This gives the protein CASSEGQGGSPLHF. The full variable domain, completed using reference TRBV5-1 and TRBJ1-6, is KAGVTQTPRYLIKTRGQQVTLSCSPISGHRSVSWYQQTPGQGLQFLFEYFSETQRNKGNFPGRFSGRQFSNSRSEMNVSTLELGDSALYLCASSEGQGGSPLHFGNGTRLTVT.

This sequence joins TRBV6-1 and TRBJ2-3, with 9 nucleotides matching TRBD1. The J segment lost 4 bases and the V segment lost 0 bases, leaving 5 bases of the junction unmatched. The CDR3 contains 16 residues. Germline V lookup: CDR1 MNHNS, CDR2 SASEGT. CDR3 in DNA: TGTGCCAGCAGTGAAGCAACCGGACAGGGGCCAGATACGCAGTATTTT. This translates into CASSEATGQGPDTQYF.

The chain joins TRBV30 to TRBJ2-7; TRBD1 matches at 8 bases. Unmatched junction bases numbered 7, after V lost 4 bases and J lost 5 bases. The length of the CDR3 is 13 residues. Germline CDR1 is GTSNPN and CDR2 is SVGIG (reference sequence). The CDR3 DNA reads as TGTGCCTGGACCCTTGGACAGGGTGACGAGCAGTACTTC. Its translation is CAWTLGQGDEQYF.

V and J are TRBV5-1 and TRBJ2-4, with TRBD2 matching 11 bases. The CDR3 contains 16 residues. The V gene's germline CDR1 is SGHRS and CDR2 YFSETQ. The trim removed 0 bases at V and 6 bases at J, leaving 5 bases unmatched. DNA of the CDR3: TGCGCCAGCAGCTTGGGACTAGCGGGATATAGAAACATTCAGTACTTC. Translation gives CASSLGLAGYRNIQYF.

The chain combines TRBV10-3 with TRBJ2-1; 13 bases agree with TRBD2. V lost 7 bases and J lost 7; bases outside the gene matches: 7. The CDR3 runs 15 residues. Germline loops: CDR1 ENHRY, CDR2 SYGVKD. The CDR3 region is CAITELAGGENEQFF. DNA of the CDR3: TGTGCCATCACGGAACTAGCGGGAGGGGAGAATGAGCAGTTCTTC.

This chain connects TRBV28 to TRBJ2-7; 11 positions agree with TRBD2. Germline V gene data show CDR1 as MDHEN and CDR2 as SYDVKM. CDR3 length: 15 amino acids. With 8 bases clipped from V and 5 bases from J, the junction kept 11 bases outside the gene matches. The CDR3 DNA is TGTGCCAGCGCCGAAACTAGCGGGAGTGGTAACGAGCAGTACTTC. Protein: CASAETSGSGNEQYF.

The chain carries TRBV5-1 and TRBJ2-7, with D possibly TRBD2 on 5 matching bases. Trimming took 0 bases from V and 0 from J, leaving 7 bases between them. The CDR3 runs to 14 residues. CDR1 and CDR2 from the germline V gene are SGHRS and YFSETQ. CDR3 region: CASSLERISYEQYF. DNA for the CDR3: TGCGCCAGCAGCTTGGAGCGGATCTCCTACGAGCAGTACTTC.

With regard to this clone: The germline gene is not matched at one end of the junction; a read error may be the cause. The gene calls are TRBV7-9 and TRBJ2-1; TRBD2 aligns across 7 bases. This CDR3 comprises 12 residues. Germline CDR1 and CDR2: SEHNR and FQNEAQ (reference sequence). CDR3 in DNA: TGTTCCAGCAGCCCACGGGAGGATGAGCAGTTCTTC. Its translation is CSSSPREDEQFF.

The chain combines TRBV30 with TRBJ1-6, with D tentatively TRBD1 (5 bases). The V and J ends lost 5 bases and 5 bases respectively, with 7 bases between them. CDR1 and CDR2 from the germline V gene are GTSNPN and SVGIG (reference sequence). This CDR3 contains 12 residues. CDR3 sequence: CAWRQNNSPLHF. CDR3 nucleotides: TGTGCCTGGCGACAGAATAATTCACCCCTCCACTTT.

CDR3 bases: TGCGCCAGCAGCCAGGGGGGACAGGGGGCAAATGAAAAACTGTTTTTT. Translated: CASSQGGQGANEKLFF. J is TRBJ1-4 and V is TRBV4-3; TRBD1 matches 12 bases. The V gene's germline CDR1 is LGHNA and CDR2 YSLEER. This CDR3 has 16 residues. V was clipped by 3 bases and J by 5 bases; unmatched bases: 4.

The chain has TRBV19 and TRBJ1-5; no firm D call. V lost 4 bases to trimming and J lost 9 bases, with 16 bases between them. This CDR3 contains 14 residues. CDR1 LNHDA and CDR2 SQIVND come from the germline V gene (reference sequence). CDR3 sequence (DNA): TGTGCCAGTAGTACCTTGGACTGGCCGCGGCCCCAGCATTTT. Protein: CASSTLDWPRPQHF.